These 4 T cell receptor beta chains were sequenced from one sample in a study of T cell responses to AZD1222 COVID-19 vaccine. TCRdb keeps only in-frame clones here, not all; method: immunoSEQ multiplex PCR. Of 95,000 to 150,000 clones in the sample, 90% were seen once. The specimen was peripheral blood, collected on day 0 of AZD1222 vaccination. The receptors were sampled from an adult in good health.

The rearrangement links TRBV10-3 to TRBJ2-1; TRBD2 matches at 14 bases. From germline, CDR1 is ENHRY and CDR2 SYGVKD. The V segment lost 4 bases and the J segment 8 bases; nucleotides outside the gene matches: 7. The CDR3 contains 16 residues. CDR3 nucleotide sequence: TGTGCCATCAGTGGTGAGACTAGCGGGAGGGGGGATGAGCAGTTCTTC. It specifies CAISGETSGRGDEQFF.

The V gene is TRBV18, the J gene TRBJ2-1, with 11 bases matching TRBD1. The CDR3 consists of 15 residues. V lost 4 bases to trimming and J lost 6 bases; unmatched junction nucleotides: 5. Germline lookup yields CDR1 KGHSH and CDR2 LQKENI. In DNA form, the CDR3 reads TGTGCCAGCTCACGCGGGACAGGGGGTAGCAATGAGCAGTTCTTC. Encoded protein: CASSRGTGGSNEQFF.

This clone was seen a few times. V gene TRBV27 combines with J gene TRBJ2-7; perhaps TRBD2 as D (5 bases). Germline-derived CDR1 and CDR2 are MNHEY and SMNVEV (reference sequence). Deletions cut 5 bases from V and 3 bases from J, with 17 bases between. The CDR3 length is 15 residues. The CDR3 spells CASSETGRTNYEQYF. The CDR3 bases are TGTGCCAGCAGTGAGACGGGGAGAACCAACTACGAGCAGTACTTC.

This clone was seen a few times. The chain recombines TRBV14 with TRBJ2-1; D not resolved. Germline loops: CDR1 SGHDN, CDR2 FVKESK. The CDR3 is 15 amino acids. V gave up 2 bases and J gave up 4 bases, with 12 bases separating them. CDR3 DNA: TGTGCCAGCAGCCAAATCTTTTACTATTACAATGAGCAGTTCTTC. Its protein is CASSQIFYYYNEQFF.